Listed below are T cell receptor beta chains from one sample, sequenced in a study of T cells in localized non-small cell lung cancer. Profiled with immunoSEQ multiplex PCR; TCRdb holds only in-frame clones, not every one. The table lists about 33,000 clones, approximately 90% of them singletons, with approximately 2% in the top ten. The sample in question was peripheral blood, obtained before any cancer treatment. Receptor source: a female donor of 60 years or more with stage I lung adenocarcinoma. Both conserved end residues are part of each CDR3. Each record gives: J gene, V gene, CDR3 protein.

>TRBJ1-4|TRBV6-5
CASRGQGVEKLFF
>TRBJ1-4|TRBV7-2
CASSLSRDNEKLFF
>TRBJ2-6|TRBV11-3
CASSRPGSGANVLTF
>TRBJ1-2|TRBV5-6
CASSLGRWRGYTF
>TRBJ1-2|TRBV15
CATSRDTGQAYGYTF
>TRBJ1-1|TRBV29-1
CSVVSGTEAFF
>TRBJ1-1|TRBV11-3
CASSLVGQASEAFF
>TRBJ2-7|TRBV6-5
CASSRDRVRSEQYF
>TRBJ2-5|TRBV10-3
CAISQGTGVTETQYF
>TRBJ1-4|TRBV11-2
CASSPGGTTNEKLFF
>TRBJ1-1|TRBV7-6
CASSPDRYTEAFF
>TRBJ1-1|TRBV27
CASSFDSNTEAFF
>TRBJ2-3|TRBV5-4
CASSKSQGDTQYF
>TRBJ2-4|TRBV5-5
CASSLWEGQTPKNIQYF
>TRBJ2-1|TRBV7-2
CASSLGSLGLANNEQFF